This TCR beta chain was recovered during a study of CD8 T cells in Susac syndrome. With random hexamers, roughly 0.5 to 1 ug RNA was reverse transcribed. TCRdb reprocessed the immunoSEQ multiplex PCR reads via MiXCR and lists one record per CDR3 protein. The table lists about 430,000 distinct CDR3 sequences, 85% of them singletons. The study's findings and limits: The authors acknowledged that their TCR sequencing and HLA analysis involved a relatively small number of individuals.

With respect to this clonotype: The antigen is not known.

J was trimmed by 6 bases and V by 10 bases; bases with no gene match: 11. The V gene's germline CDR1 is SNHLY and CDR2 FYNNEI. CDR3 size: 14 residues. The chain employs TRBV2 and TRBJ2-7; 11 bases line up with TRBD1. This clonotype was obtained from a human donor with multiple sclerosis. The sample taken for sequencing was CD8+ T cells from PBMCs. The CDR3 protein is CATKGTGGIFEQYF. The CDR3 DNA reads as TGTGCCACCAAGGGGACAGGGGGTATTTTCGAGCAGTACTTC.